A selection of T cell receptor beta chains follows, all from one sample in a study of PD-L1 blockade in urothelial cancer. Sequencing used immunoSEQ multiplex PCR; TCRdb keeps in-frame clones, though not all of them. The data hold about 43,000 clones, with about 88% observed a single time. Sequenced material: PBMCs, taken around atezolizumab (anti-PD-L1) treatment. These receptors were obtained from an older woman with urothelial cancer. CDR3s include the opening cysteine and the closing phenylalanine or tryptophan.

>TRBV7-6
CASSLGQHYEQYF
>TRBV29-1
CSVDEDRGNQPQHF
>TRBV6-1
CASSYDGYQETQYF
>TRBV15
CATSRDRDSYGYTF
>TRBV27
CATGAGNSYEQYF
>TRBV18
CASSPLVRGSEQYF
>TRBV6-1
CASSEGWADGYF
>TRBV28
CASSTLAGGKNEQFF
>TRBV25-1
CASSETGTSYEQYF
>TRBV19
CASRKGLTDTQYF
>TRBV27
CASSLSAGGRPNEQFF
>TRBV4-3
CASSQDRGLVQFF
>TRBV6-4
CASSQAGQGYQPQHF
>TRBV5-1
CASSRGQNEKLFF
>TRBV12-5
CAYQLRLLAGASSYEQYF
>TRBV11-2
CASSLVAGGRYEQYF
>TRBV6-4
CASSVGQGGTDTQYF
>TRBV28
CASSLWGTGHTYEQYF
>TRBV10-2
CASRYGYTEAFF
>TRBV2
CASSDGGKIYEQYF
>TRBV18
CASSPGAGPGNTIYF
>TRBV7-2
CASSLVAPTDTQYF
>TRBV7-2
CASSPGTAFQETQYF
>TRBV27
CATGTGNQPQHF
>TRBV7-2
CASSLYREFYEQYF
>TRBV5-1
CASSNGRELAKNIQYF
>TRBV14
CASSNRGAFYEQYF
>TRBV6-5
CASSYLRVGEQYF
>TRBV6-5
CASRDRVYGYTF
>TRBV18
CASSPGRYTEAFF
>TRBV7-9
CASSLALTDWSNEQFF
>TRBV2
CASSEEEGGTEAFF
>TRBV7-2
CASSVRTGWDNQPQHF
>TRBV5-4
CASGIGGSMNQPQHF
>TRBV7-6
CASSLTATSTGELFF
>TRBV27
CASSDTGSGYTF
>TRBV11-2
CASEGIGQGISEAFF
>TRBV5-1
CASTVTLTRGFFQPQHF
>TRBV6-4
CASKQGGNTEAFF
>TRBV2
CASSEAEDSVDTQYF
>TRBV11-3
CASSPRLETETSTDTQYF
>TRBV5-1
CASSLAGPENNSPLHF
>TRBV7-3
CASSSGQNTDTQYF
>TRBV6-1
CASSENRVATEAFF
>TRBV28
CASSLAVGTYEQYF
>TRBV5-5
CASSPAGLGLKWPQHF
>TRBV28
CASTAGGVDEKLFF
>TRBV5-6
CASSLVGGYYGYTF
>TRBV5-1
CASSLGDSAYNSPLHF
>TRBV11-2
CASSLGTSGGQETQYF
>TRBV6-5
CASSLENEQFF
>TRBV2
CASSELSRQWTGELFF
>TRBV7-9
CASIGTAQHTDTQYF
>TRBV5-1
CASSLVTRGPNEQFF